This T cell receptor (beta chain) was sequenced during a study of blood T cell repertoires in COVID-19. Study summary: Spain, Italy and the United States supplied samples that represented acute and convalescent COVID-19. T cells, B-cell-depleted T cells, or PBMCs provided the cDNA or gDNA that served as material.

Here immunoSEQ multiplex PCR was the method, and the copy in TCRdb shows in-frame clones only, minus some. The sample records about 100,000 clones, 70% to 90% being singletons. Between the trimmed V and J ends, which lost 5 bases and 2 bases, there was a span of 13 bases. Germline V lookup: CDR1 LNHDA, CDR2 SQIVND (reference sequence). This CDR3 spans 15 amino acids. The chain uses TRBV19 and TRBJ1-5; no firm D call. Material for sequencing was peripheral blood. The clonotype comes from a man over 45 with active or convalescent COVID-19. The CDR3 loop is CASSVAVEGNQPQHF. For the CDR3, the DNA is TGTGCCAGTAGTGTAGCGGTGGAGGGCAATCAGCCCCAGCATTTT.